Listed below are T cell receptor beta chains from one sample, sequenced in a study of CD8 T cells in Susac syndrome. MiXCR, run by TCRdb on the immunoSEQ multiplex PCR reads, gives a single entry per CDR3 protein. The sample shows 150,000 to 200,000 distinct CDR3 sequences, 93% of them seen only once. The specimen was CD4+ T cells from PBMCs. These receptors were obtained from a human donor in good health. The CDR3 runs from the conserved cysteine through the conserved F or W. D genes are given only for firm matches. Part of the rows lack a size; the others show once, few, many or a class for expanded clones.

V gene: TRBV6-5; J gene: TRBJ2-7; D gene: TRBD1; clone size: .; CDR3 DNA: TGTGCCACCCGACAGGGGGCCTCCTACGAGCAGTACTTC; CDR3 protein: CATRQGASYEQYF
V gene: TRBV19; J gene: TRBJ1-5; D gene: .; clone size: .; CDR3 DNA: TGTGCCAGTAAGGAGGGGTTGACACCGGTCAATCAGCCCCAGCATTTT; CDR3 protein: CASKEGLTPVNQPQHF
V gene: TRBV3-1; J gene: TRBJ2-1; D gene: TRBD2; clone size: .; CDR3 DNA: TGTGCCAGCAGCCCTGCTAGCGGGGGGTACAATGAGCAGTTCTTC; CDR3 protein: CASSPASGGYNEQFF
V gene: TRBV20-1; J gene: TRBJ2-4; D gene: .; clone size: .; CDR3 DNA: TGCAGTGCTAGTGAGGGGAAAGTTCTTCAGTACTTC; CDR3 protein: CSASEGKVLQYF
V gene: TRBV13; J gene: TRBJ1-2; D gene: TRBD1; clone size: .; CDR3 DNA: TGTGCCAGCAGCACCAACAGGGGGCAAGATGGCTACACCTTC; CDR3 protein: CASSTNRGQDGYTF
V gene: TRBV19; J gene: TRBJ1-5; D gene: .; clone size: few; CDR3 DNA: TGTGCCAGTAGTGCGGACGGCGATCAGCCCCAGCATTTT; CDR3 protein: CASSADGDQPQHF
V gene: TRBV6-1; J gene: TRBJ1-1; D gene: .; clone size: few; CDR3 DNA: TGTGCCAGCAGAAAGAACACTGAAGCTTTCTTT; CDR3 protein: CASRKNTEAFF
V gene: TRBV7-2; J gene: TRBJ1-5; D gene: .; clone size: .; CDR3 DNA: TGTGCCAGCAGCTTCCAGGCGTGGAATCAGCCCCAGCATTTT; CDR3 protein: CASSFQAWNQPQHF
V gene: TRBV9; J gene: TRBJ1-2; D gene: .; clone size: .; CDR3 DNA: TGTGCCAGCAGCGTAACAGGTGACCGTGGCTATGGCTACACCTTC; CDR3 protein: CASSVTGDRGYGYTF
V gene: TRBV11-1; J gene: TRBJ2-7; D gene: .; clone size: .; CDR3 DNA: TGTGCCAGCAGCCTGACCGCGGCCTACGAGCAGTACTTC; CDR3 protein: CASSLTAAYEQYF
V gene: TRBV3-1; J gene: TRBJ2-7; D gene: .; clone size: .; CDR3 DNA: TGTGCCAGCAGTTATGGTAGCGGCAACTACGAGCAGTACTTC; CDR3 protein: CASSYGSGNYEQYF
V gene: TRBV6-1; J gene: TRBJ1-5; D gene: .; clone size: .; CDR3 DNA: TGTGCCAGCAGTGAAGAGACGGACTACGGTCAGCCCCAGCATTTT; CDR3 protein: CASSEETDYGQPQHF
V gene: TRBV6-5; J gene: TRBJ2-5; D gene: TRBD1; clone size: .; CDR3 DNA: TGTGCCAGCAGTTACTCCGCAGGGGGCCGGGGGCAGTACTTC; CDR3 protein: CASSYSAGGRGQYF
V gene: TRBV29-1; J gene: TRBJ1-2; D gene: TRBD1; clone size: .; CDR3 DNA: TGCAGCGTTGGAGGTGGTTGGACAGGGGTATCTGGCTACACCTTC; CDR3 protein: CSVGGGWTGVSGYTF
V gene: TRBV30; J gene: TRBJ1-2; D gene: .; clone size: once; CDR3 DNA: TGTGCCTGGGGCGAAGACTATGGCTACACCTTC; CDR3 protein: CAWGEDYGYTF
V gene: TRBV3-1; J gene: TRBJ1-2; D gene: TRBD1; clone size: .; CDR3 DNA: TGTGCCAGCAAGCATCTGACAGGGCTCTACACCTTC; CDR3 protein: CASKHLTGLYTF
V gene: TRBV12-3/TRBV12-4; J gene: TRBJ1-6; D gene: TRBD1; clone size: .; CDR3 DNA: TGTGCCAGCAGCTGGACAGGTCGGGGTTCACCCCTCCACTTT; CDR3 protein: CASSWTGRGSPLHF
V gene: TRBV5-1; J gene: TRBJ2-2; D gene: TRBD2; clone size: .; CDR3 DNA: TGCGCCAGCGGCCCTAGCGGGGGGGCTGATACCGGGGAGCTGTTTTTT; CDR3 protein: CASGPSGGADTGELFF
V gene: TRBV20-1; J gene: TRBJ2-7; D gene: .; clone size: .; CDR3 DNA: TGCAGTGCTAGAGACTACGAGCAGTACTTC; CDR3 protein: CSARDYEQYF
V gene: TRBV7-3; J gene: TRBJ2-2; D gene: .; clone size: .; CDR3 DNA: TGTGCCAGCAGCTCCCTCGGGGTGGGCGGGGAGCTGTTTTTT; CDR3 protein: CASSSLGVGGELFF
V gene: TRBV4-1; J gene: TRBJ2-5; D gene: TRBD1; clone size: .; CDR3 DNA: TGCGCCAGCAGCCCAGGGACAGGACGGGAGACCCAGTACTTC; CDR3 protein: CASSPGTGRETQYF
V gene: TRBV18; J gene: TRBJ2-7; D gene: TRBD2; clone size: .; CDR3 DNA: TGTGCCAGCTCACTCGGGACTAGCGGAGTCGAGCAGTACTTC; CDR3 protein: CASSLGTSGVEQYF
V gene: TRBV5-4; J gene: TRBJ1-1; D gene: .; clone size: .; CDR3 DNA: TGTGCCAGCAGCCCGACCCCAATGAACACTGAAGCTTTCTTT; CDR3 protein: CASSPTPMNTEAFF
V gene: TRBV2; J gene: TRBJ2-1; D gene: TRBD2; clone size: .; CDR3 DNA: TGTGCCAGCAGTGAAGTAGCGGGGGATCCTAACTCCTACAATGAGCAGTTCTTC; CDR3 protein: CASSEVAGDPNSYNEQFF
V gene: TRBV6-4; J gene: TRBJ1-1; D gene: .; clone size: .; CDR3 DNA: TGTGCCAGCAGTCGACTAAGGAACACTGAAGCTTTCTTT; CDR3 protein: CASSRLRNTEAFF
V gene: TRBV5-1; J gene: TRBJ1-2; D gene: .; clone size: .; CDR3 DNA: TGCGCCAGCTCTCCCAGGGGCCGGGGGCAAGGCTACACCTTC; CDR3 protein: CASSPRGRGQGYTF
V gene: TRBV5-1; J gene: TRBJ2-7; D gene: .; clone size: .; CDR3 DNA: TGCGCCAGCAGCTTGGGGGATGGCAGGGGGGACGAGCAGTACTTC; CDR3 protein: CASSLGDGRGDEQYF
V gene: TRBV9; J gene: TRBJ2-1; D gene: TRBD1; clone size: .; CDR3 DNA: TGTGCCAGCAGCGTATCGGCTACCCAGGGGGCCTACAATGAGCAGTTCTTC; CDR3 protein: CASSVSATQGAYNEQFF